One sample yielded the 7 T cell receptor beta chains listed below, sequenced in a study of radiotherapy plus CTLA-4 blockade in lung cancer. TCRdb's table, derived via immunoSEQ multiplex PCR, lists solely in-frame clones and lacks some. The profile covers 40,000 to 60,000 clones, with about 86% appearing a single time and 15% to 20% taken by the ten largest. This sample comprised peripheral blood, obtained from a patient treated with radiotherapy plus ipilimumab. These TCRs come from a human donor with non-small cell lung cancer that progressed on radiotherapy plus ipilimumab. Some clones in this sample may be carry-over from other donors' samples.

V usage is TRBV28 and J usage is TRBJ1-2, with 11 positions matching TRBD1. The CDR3 has 16 amino acids. Trimming cost V 4 bases and J 6 bases; bases outside gene matches: 10. Germline V gene data show CDR1 as MDHEN and CDR2 as SYDVKM. The DNA for the CDR3 is TGTGCCAGCAGTTCCCCACTGGGACAGGGGGAAGATGGCTACACCTTC. This sequence encodes CASSSPLGQGEDGYTF.

V and J are TRBV19 and TRBJ2-5; 8 nucleotides line up with TRBD2. J lost 2 bases, V lost 5 bases, and 4 bases had no gene match. Germline CDR1 and CDR2: LNHDA and SQIVND (reference sequence). This CDR3 contains 14 residues. For the CDR3, the DNA is TGTGCCAGTAGTCGACTAGCGTCTCAAGAGACCCAGTACTTC. Protein product: CASSRLASQETQYF.

V gene TRBV29-1 combines with J gene TRBJ2-3; D remains unclear. V was shortened by 3 bases and J by 0 bases, with 13 bases between the two germline ends. CDR1 SQVTM and CDR2 ANQGSEA come from the germline V gene. The CDR3 loop spans 15 amino acids. The chain's CDR3 is CSVEGYFTSTDTQYF. In DNA form, the CDR3 reads TGCAGCGTTGAGGGCTACTTTACTAGCACAGATACGCAGTATTTT.

The J gene is TRBJ1-2, the V gene TRBV9, with D perhaps TRBD1 (5 bases). V dropped 2 bases and J dropped 0 bases, with 14 bases sitting between them. This CDR3 comprises 16 residues. The germline V gene encodes CDR1 SGDLS and CDR2 YYNGEE. The CDR3 loop reads CASSVGRVRPNYGYTF. CDR3 bases: TGTGCCAGCAGCGTGGGCAGGGTAAGGCCTAACTATGGCTACACCTTC.

V gene TRBV6-5 combines with J gene TRBJ2-1; the D is unclear. CDR1 is MNHEY and CDR2 is SVGAGI in the germline V gene. V was shortened by 11 bases and J by 7 bases, with 18 bases between the two germline ends. The CDR3 consists of 13 residues. The CDR3 sequence: CAAAARRRNEQFF. The DNA for the CDR3 is TGTGCCGCGGCTGCGAGGCGTAGGAATGAGCAGTTCTTC.

This sequence joins TRBV10-3 and TRBJ2-1; TRBD2 matches at 8 bases. Trimming took 4 bases from V and 0 from J; bases not matched to a gene: 11. CDR1 and CDR2 (germline): ENHRY, SYGVKD. The CDR3 has 18 amino acids. CDR3 region: CAISGNSGTFSSYNEQFF. The CDR3 coding sequence is TGTGCCATCAGTGGGAATAGCGGGACGTTCAGCTCCTACAATGAGCAGTTCTTC.

V is TRBV12-5 and J is TRBJ2-1, with a tentative D call TRBD2 (6 bases). CDR3 length equals 16 residues. The V gene's germline CDR1 is LGHNT and CDR2 FRNRAP. Trimming removed 2 bases at V and 1 base at J, with 12 bases between. This CDR3 reads CASGLSAGPSYNEQFF. The CDR3 region has the DNA TGTGCTAGTGGTTTGTCCGCGGGGCCATCCTACAATGAGCAGTTCTTC.